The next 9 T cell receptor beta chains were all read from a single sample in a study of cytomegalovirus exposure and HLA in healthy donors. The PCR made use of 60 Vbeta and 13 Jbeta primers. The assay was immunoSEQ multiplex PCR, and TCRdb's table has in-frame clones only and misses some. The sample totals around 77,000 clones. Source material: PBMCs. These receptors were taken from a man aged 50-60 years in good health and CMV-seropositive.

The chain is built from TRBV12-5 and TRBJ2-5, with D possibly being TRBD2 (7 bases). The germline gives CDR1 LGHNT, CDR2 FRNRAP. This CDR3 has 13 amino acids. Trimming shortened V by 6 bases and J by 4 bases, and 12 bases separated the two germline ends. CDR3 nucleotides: TGTGCTAGTGGACTAGGGGGGGCAGAGACCCAGTACTTC. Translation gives CASGLGGAETQYF.

CDR3 protein: CASSEGGREQYV. The CDR3, as DNA: TGTGCCAGCAGTGAAGGGGGGCGGGAGCAGTACGTC. The genes are TRBV6-1 and TRBJ2-7; perhaps TRBD1 as D (6 bases). CDR1 and CDR2 from the germline V gene are MNHNS and SASEGT. The V end lost 1 base, the J end lost 7 bases, and 8 bases lay between the germline ends. The CDR3 consists of 12 residues.

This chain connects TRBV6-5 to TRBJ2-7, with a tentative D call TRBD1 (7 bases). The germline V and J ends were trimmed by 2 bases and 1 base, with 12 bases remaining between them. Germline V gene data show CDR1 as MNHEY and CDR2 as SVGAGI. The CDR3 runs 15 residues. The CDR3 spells CASSYPGGRSYEQYV. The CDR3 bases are TGTGCCAGCAGTTACCCAGGGGGGAGGTCCTACGAGCAGTACGTC.

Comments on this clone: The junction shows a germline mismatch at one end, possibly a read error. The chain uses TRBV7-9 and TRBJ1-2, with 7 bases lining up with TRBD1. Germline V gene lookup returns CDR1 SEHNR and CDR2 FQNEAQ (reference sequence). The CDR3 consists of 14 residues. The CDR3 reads CASTLPTGVYGYTF. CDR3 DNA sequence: TGTGCCAGCACCTTACCTACAGGGGTCTATGGCTACACCTTC. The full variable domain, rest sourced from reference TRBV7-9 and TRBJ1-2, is DTGVSQNPRHKITKRGQNVTFRCDPISEHNRLYWYRQTLGQGPEFLTYFQNEAQLEKSRLLSDRFSAERPKGSFSTLEIQRTEQGDSAMYLCASTLPTGVYGYTFGSGTRLTVV.

The CDR3 region is CASKVGGRDTGELFF. The CDR3 DNA sequence: TGCGCCAGTAAGGTAGGGGGCCGGGACACCGGGGAGCTGTTTTTT. This rearrangement joins TRBV5-1 to TRBJ2-2; 7 bases are shared with TRBD1. V shed 8 bases and J 3 bases; nucleotides not matched to a gene: 10. This CDR3 is 15 amino acids long. CDR1 SGHRS and CDR2 YFSETQ come from the germline V gene.

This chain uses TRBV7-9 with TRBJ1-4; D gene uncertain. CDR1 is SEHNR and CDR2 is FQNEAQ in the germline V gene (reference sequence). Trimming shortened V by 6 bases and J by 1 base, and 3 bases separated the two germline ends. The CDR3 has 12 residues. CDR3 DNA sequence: TGTGCCAGCAGTAAAACTAATGAAAAACTGTTTTTT. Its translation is CASSKTNEKLFF.

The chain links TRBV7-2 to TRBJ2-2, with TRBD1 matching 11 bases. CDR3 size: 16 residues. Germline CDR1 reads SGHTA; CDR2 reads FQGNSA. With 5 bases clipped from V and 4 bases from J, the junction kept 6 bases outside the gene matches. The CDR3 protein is CASSPRTGGGTGELFF. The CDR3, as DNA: TGTGCCAGCAGCCCCCGGACAGGGGGCGGCACCGGGGAGCTGTTTTTT.

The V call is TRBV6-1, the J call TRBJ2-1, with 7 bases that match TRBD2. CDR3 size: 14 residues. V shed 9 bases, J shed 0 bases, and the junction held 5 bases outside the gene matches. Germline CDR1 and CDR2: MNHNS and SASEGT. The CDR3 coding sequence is TGTGCCAGTTTACTAGCGAGCTCCTACAATGAGCAGTTCTTC. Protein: CASLLASSYNEQFF.

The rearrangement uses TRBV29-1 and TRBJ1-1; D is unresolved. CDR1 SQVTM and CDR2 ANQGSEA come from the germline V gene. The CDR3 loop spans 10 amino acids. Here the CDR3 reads CAGGNTEAFF. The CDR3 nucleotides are TGCGCCGGCGGTAACACTGAAGCTTTCTTT.